These 31 T cell receptor beta chains originate from one sample sequenced in a study of blood T cell repertoires in COVID-19. TCRdb's table, derived via immunoSEQ multiplex PCR, lists solely in-frame clones and lacks some. Among roughly 160,000 clones listed, approximately 80% were seen once. The sequencing input was PBMCs or T cells enriched from blood (not recorded which). The source of these receptors is a middle-aged man who had recovered from COVID-19.

Only one count was recorded for this clone. The chain joins TRBV6-5 to TRBJ2-1, with 10 bases that match TRBD1. The ends lost 5 bases at V and 8 bases at J; junction bases unmatched: 9. This CDR3 has 15 amino acids. CDR1 MNHEY and CDR2 SVGAGI come from the germline V gene. CDR3 DNA sequence: TGTGCCAGCAGTCCCGACAGGGGGCTGGGGGATGAGCAGTTCTTC. It yields the protein CASSPDRGLGDEQFF.

The chain carries TRBV3-1 (or the pseudogene TRBV3-2) and TRBJ1-2, with TRBD1 matching over 12 bases. There are 18 residues in the CDR3. The germline V gene has CDR1 LGHDT and CDR2 YNNKEL (reference sequence). The V gene end was trimmed by 3 bases and the J gene end by 8 bases; junction bases not matched to a gene: 16. DNA of the CDR3: TGTGCCAGCAGCCAGGATGCCGGGACAGGGGGCAGAGTTGGCGGCTACACCTTC. It yields the protein CASSQDAGTGGRVGGYTF.

This sequence joins TRBV3-1 (or the pseudogene TRBV3-2) and TRBJ1-3; D remains ambiguous. V was cut by 0 bases and J by 0 bases, with 12 bases left in between. The germline gives CDR1 LGHDT, CDR2 YNNKEL (reference sequence). The CDR3 length is 17 residues. CDR3 coding DNA: TGTGCCAGCAGCCAAGATCTCGCAGAATTCTCTGGAAACACCATATATTTT. Protein: CASSQDLAEFSGNTIYF.

This sequence joins TRBV5-4 and TRBJ1-2; no clear D. With 3 bases removed from V and 4 bases from J, the gap between germline ends came to 10 bases. CDR3 length equals 13 residues. The V gene's germline CDR1 is SGHNT and CDR2 YYREEE (reference sequence). The CDR3 protein is CASSSTGSYGYTF. The CDR3 region has the DNA TGTGCCAGCAGCTCCACGGGGAGCTATGGCTACACCTTC.

In this sample, this clone turned up a few times. This rearrangement joins TRBV12-5 to TRBJ1-6; no definite D call. The CDR3 contains 13 residues. Germline loops: CDR1 LGHNT, CDR2 FRNRAP. Trimming pared 2 bases from V and 10 bases from J, leaving 9 bases between. The CDR3 is CASGLNTRSPLHF. CDR3 nucleotide sequence: TGTGCTAGTGGTTTGAACACGCGGTCACCCCTCCACTTT.

This clone was recorded once. This chain joins TRBV27 and TRBJ1-6; 9 bases map to TRBD1. V lost 6 bases to trimming and J lost 7 bases; unmatched junction nucleotides: 16. CDR3 length: 18 residues. Per the germline V gene, CDR1 is MNHEY and CDR2 is SMNVEV (reference sequence). The CDR3 loop is CASRFAEETGGRNSPLHF. In DNA, the CDR3 is TGTGCCAGCAGGTTTGCCGAGGAGACAGGGGGTCGGAATTCACCCCTCCACTTT.

This chain uses TRBV7-6 with TRBJ1-1; possibly TRBD1 for D (6 bases). The CDR3 extends over 14 amino acids. The V and J ends lost 5 bases and 4 bases respectively, with 14 bases between them. Germline CDR1 and CDR2: SGHVS and FNYEAQ. In DNA form, the CDR3 reads TGTGCCAGCAGCGCAGGGGCCATGTCCACTGAAGCTTTCTTT. This codes for CASSAGAMSTEAFF.

The V gene is TRBV3-1 (or the pseudogene TRBV3-2), the J gene TRBJ1-3; D gene ambiguous. Looked up from germline, CDR1 is LGHDT and CDR2 is YNNKEL (reference sequence). The CDR3 contains 16 residues. Trimming removed 1 base from V and 0 bases from J, with 10 bases in between. The CDR3 loop is CASSQGRHTSGNTIYF. Here the CDR3 DNA reads TGTGCCAGCAGCCAAGGGCGACATACCTCTGGAAACACCATATATTTT.

This chain links TRBV6-5 with TRBJ1-2; 8 bases line up with TRBD1. Trimming at V came to 4 bases and at J to 4 bases, leaving 8 bases not matched to a gene. The CDR3 totals 15 residues. The germline V gene has CDR1 MNHEY and CDR2 SVGAGI. The CDR3 here is CASSSRLDRVYGYTF. The CDR3 coding sequence is TGTGCCAGCAGTTCCCGGTTGGACAGGGTCTATGGCTACACCTTC.

The chain employs TRBV3-1 (or the pseudogene TRBV3-2) and TRBJ1-3; TRBD1 might be the D (5 bases). This CDR3 spans 16 amino acids. From germline, CDR1 is LGHDT and CDR2 YNNKEL (reference sequence). V was clipped by 5 bases and J by 0 bases, with 14 bases between them. CDR3 sequence (DNA): TGTGCCAGCAGCGGACGGGACTGGAGCTCTGGAAACACCATATATTTT. It encodes CASSGRDWSSGNTIYF.

This chain joins TRBV7-3 and TRBJ2-1, with 13 nucleotides matching TRBD2. Germline values: CDR1 SGHTA, CDR2 FQGTGA. This CDR3 comprises 17 residues. V shed 5 bases, J shed 8 bases, and the junction held 12 bases outside the gene matches. The CDR3 nucleotides are TGTGCCAGCAGCCCCCGGGGCGGGACTAGCGGGGAATATGAGCAGTTCTTC. It yields the protein CASSPRGGTSGEYEQFF.

The chain has TRBV30 and TRBJ2-7; D perhaps matches TRBD1 (6 bases). Deletions cut 4 bases from V and 2 bases from J, with 6 bases between. Germline CDR1 is GTSNPN and CDR2 is SVGIG (reference sequence). This CDR3 region has 11 residues. The CDR3 bases are TGTGCCTGGACAGGGGCCTACGAGCAGTACTTC. It is translated as CAWTGAYEQYF.

The chain employs TRBV28 and TRBJ1-2; no clear D. Germline V gene data show CDR1 as MDHEN and CDR2 as SYDVKM. V lost 3 bases and J 0 bases, leaving 8 bases between the germline ends. The CDR3 spans 14 residues. DNA for the CDR3: TGTGCCAGCAGTTTGAACCCTACTAACTATGGCTACACCTTC. Its protein is CASSLNPTNYGYTF.

The CDR3 nucleotides are TGTGCCAGCAGCTCCGATAGCGGGGGGGCCTACAATGAGCAGTTCTTC. Its translation is CASSSDSGGAYNEQFF. The chain recombines TRBV7-9 with TRBJ2-1; TRBD2 matches 11 bases. CDR1 SEHNR and CDR2 FQNEAQ come from the germline V gene (reference sequence). The V segment lost 4 bases and the J segment 2 bases; nucleotides outside the gene matches: 4. The CDR3 has 16 amino acids.

The chain has TRBV28 and TRBJ1-3; tentatively, D is TRBD1 (5 bases). V was trimmed by 7 bases and J by 0 bases, leaving 10 bases between them. The germline V gene encodes CDR1 MDHEN and CDR2 SYDVKM. CDR3 length equals 14 residues. This CDR3 reads CASTPRASGNTIYF. For the CDR3, the DNA is TGTGCCAGCACCCCCAGGGCCTCTGGAAACACCATATATTTT.

This chain uses TRBV18 with TRBJ1-5, with a tentative D call TRBD1 (6 bases). Germline V CDR1 and CDR2: KGHSH, LQKENI. The CDR3 length is 15 residues. The V end lost 4 bases, the J end lost 6 bases, and 16 bases lay between the germline ends. The chain's CDR3 is CASSLSTGIFQPQHF. DNA for the CDR3: TGTGCCAGCTCACTAAGTACAGGGATCTTTCAGCCCCAGCATTTT.

This chain links TRBV5-4 with TRBJ1-1; 12 bases fit TRBD1. V lost 1 base to trimming and J lost 5 bases; unmatched junction nucleotides: 3. This CDR3 spans 15 amino acids. Germline CDR1 is SGHNT and CDR2 is YYREEE (reference sequence). CDR3 nucleotides: TGTGCCAGCAGCTTGCCGGGACAGGGGGCTACTGAAGCTTTCTTT. Translating gives CASSLPGQGATEAFF.

The chain links TRBV2 to TRBJ1-1, with 7 bases matching TRBD1. Germline V gene sequence: CDR1 SNHLY, CDR2 FYNNEI. This CDR3 has 14 amino acids. V shed 6 bases and J 5 bases; nucleotides not matched to a gene: 9. The CDR3 loop reads CASRLDRVQTEAFF. CDR3 coding DNA: TGTGCCAGCAGGCTAGACAGGGTCCAGACTGAAGCTTTCTTT.

V and J are TRBV6-5 and TRBJ1-2; TRBD1 might be the D (5 bases). CDR3 size: 15 residues. The V end lost 7 bases, the J end lost 4 bases, and 19 bases lay between the germline ends. Germline V lookup: CDR1 MNHEY, CDR2 SVGAGI. CDR3 protein: CASTPSIGAGYGYTF. In DNA, the CDR3 is TGTGCCAGCACCCCCTCGATTGGGGCTGGCTATGGCTACACCTTC.

The chain employs TRBV27 and TRBJ1-1; TRBD1 aligns across 7 bases. CDR1 is MNHEY and CDR2 is SMNVEV in the germline V gene (reference sequence). The CDR3 covers 14 residues. V shed 5 bases, J shed 3 bases, and the junction held 6 bases outside the gene matches. The CDR3 sequence is CASSRDRADTEAFF. CDR3 DNA sequence: TGTGCCAGCAGTCGCGACAGGGCCGACACTGAAGCTTTCTTT.

The CDR3 DNA sequence: TGTGCCAGCAGCGTACAGGGCGCGGAGGGTCAGCCCCAGCATTTT. The encoded protein is CASSVQGAEGQPQHF. The chain has TRBV9 and TRBJ1-5; D possibly corresponds to TRBD1 (5 bases). Germline assignment: CDR1 SGDLS and CDR2 YYNGEE. This CDR3 comprises 15 residues. V lost 1 base and J lost 6, with 14 bases in between.

V usage is TRBV7-8 and J usage is TRBJ1-5; 7 bases are shared with TRBD1. The V and J ends lost 6 bases and 2 bases, in that order; junction bases with no gene match: 10. Germline lookup yields CDR1 SGHVS and CDR2 FQNEAQ. The CDR3 extends over 16 amino acids. CDR3 DNA sequence: TGTGCCAGCAGGAAACAGGGGAGGTCGGGCAATCAGCCCCAGCATTTT. Its translation is CASRKQGRSGNQPQHF.

V and J are TRBV10-3 and TRBJ2-5; TRBD1 matches 7 bases. This CDR3 is built from 13 residues. Germline V gives CDR1 ENHRY, CDR2 SYGVKD. The V segment lost 4 bases and the J segment 4 bases; nucleotides outside the gene matches: 3. CDR3 DNA sequence: TGTGCCATCAGTGGAGGGGGCCGAGAGACCCAGTACTTC. Its protein is CAISGGGRETQYF.

The V gene is TRBV6-5, the J gene TRBJ2-3, with 10 bases matching TRBD1. This CDR3 is 16 amino acids long. V shed 2 bases and J 3 bases; nucleotides not matched to a gene: 5. Germline assignment: CDR1 MNHEY and CDR2 SVGAGI. Here the CDR3 DNA reads TGTGCCAGCAGTTACCGGACAGGGGGGGGAACAGATACGCAGTATTTT. It is translated as CASSYRTGGGTDTQYF.

The genes are TRBV6-5 and TRBJ2-7; 11 positions match TRBD1. The CDR3 length is 16 residues. The V gene's germline CDR1 is MNHEY and CDR2 SVGAGI. Trimming at V came to 2 bases and at J to 3 bases, leaving 6 bases not matched to a gene. The CDR3 loop reads CASSYKGQGAYYEQYF. The CDR3, as DNA: TGTGCCAGCAGTTACAAAGGACAGGGGGCTTACTACGAGCAGTACTTC.

The V gene is TRBV5-4, the J gene TRBJ2-3; a weak D match, TRBD2 (5 bases). CDR1 SGHNT and CDR2 YYREEE come from the germline V gene (reference sequence). Trimming removed 0 bases from V and 8 bases from J, with 13 bases in between. This CDR3 has 14 residues. The CDR3 DNA follows: TGTGCCAGCAGCTTGGATGCCGAGGGATCTACGCAGTATTTT. It specifies CASSLDAEGSTQYF.

The chain has TRBV3-1 (or the pseudogene TRBV3-2) and TRBJ1-3, with TRBD1 identical over 11 bases. CDR3 size: 16 residues. Unmatched junction bases numbered 3, after V lost 1 base and J lost 4 bases. Germline CDR1 and CDR2: LGHDT and YNNKEL (reference sequence). In DNA, the CDR3 is TGTGCCAGCAGCCAAGGGACAGGGGGCTTCGGAAACACCATATATTTT. It codes for CASSQGTGGFGNTIYF.

The genes are TRBV19 and TRBJ2-6, with D uncertain. The CDR3 loop spans 13 amino acids. In germline, CDR1 is LNHDA, CDR2 SQIVND (reference sequence). The ends were cut back, 4 bases at V and 2 bases at J, with 3 bases in the middle. The CDR3, as DNA: TGTGCCAGTAGTACTACTGGGGCCAACGTCCTGACTTTC. Protein product: CASSTTGANVLTF.

The rearrangement uses TRBV5-1 and TRBJ1-1; TRBD1 agrees at 7 bases. CDR3 size: 14 residues. Germline V gene sequence: CDR1 SGHRS, CDR2 YFSETQ. V dropped 4 bases and J dropped 1; count of bases not matched to a gene: 4. The CDR3 nucleotides read TGCGCCAGCAGCAAAGGACAGGCGAACACTGAAGCTTTCTTT. Protein sequence: CASSKGQANTEAFF.

This clone was detected ten times or more. V and J are TRBV20-1 and TRBJ1-2; D remains ambiguous. CDR3 length: 8 amino acids. The germline V gene encodes CDR1 DFQATT and CDR2 SNEGSKA (reference sequence). Trimming removed 5 bases at V and 11 bases at J, with 6 bases between. In nucleotides, the CDR3 is TGCAGTGCTGCGTTGTACACCTTC. Translation: CSAALYTF.

The V gene is TRBV3-1 (or the pseudogene TRBV3-2), the J gene TRBJ2-2, with D hard to call. Germline assignment: CDR1 LGHDT and CDR2 YNNKEL (reference sequence). V lost 1 base, J lost 3 bases, and 9 bases lay in between. The CDR3 spans 15 residues. The CDR3 DNA sequence: TGTGCCAGCAGCCAAGGGTTTTCGGACACCGGGGAGCTGTTTTTT. It specifies CASSQGFSDTGELFF.